Detailed here is one T cell receptor (beta chain). Antigen specificity is unknown. The CDR3 is made up of 10 amino acids. V dropped 8 bases and J dropped 9 bases, with 9 bases sitting between them. In germline, CDR1 is MNHEY, CDR2 SMNVEV (reference sequence). The data are from a study of Ad26.COV2.S vaccination and SARS-CoV-2 variants. Study-wide points: Vaccinees showed greater spike-specific TCR breadth than placebo recipients.

Profiling relied on immunoSEQ multiplex PCR, and the TCRdb table lists in-frame clones only, not all of them. The table has some 350,000 clones, about 91% seen once. The sequence came from a human donor who had recovered from COVID-19. The specimen comprised peripheral blood, sampled after recovery from COVID-19. This chain joins TRBV27 and TRBJ2-3; unclear D gene. DNA of the CDR3: TGTGCCAGCGGTGGCAAGACGCAGTATTTT. Amino acid sequence: CASGGKTQYF.